One and the same sample provided the 18 T cell receptor beta chains below, sequenced in a study of beta chain features in type 1 diabetes. Expressed TCRB transcripts were sequenced because the entire RNA isolate underwent reverse transcription. The data were produced by immunoSEQ multiplex PCR, yet TCRdb's version contains in-frame clones alone and is incomplete. The sample contains about 620,000 clones, 15% to 19% of which appear only once. The sequencing sample was made of naive CD4+ T cells from blood. The receptor set was obtained from a man aged 18-30 years in good health.

The chain is built from TRBV9 and TRBJ1-2; D not certain. Germline V CDR1 and CDR2: SGDLS, YYNGEE. CDR3 length: 14 amino acids. Trimming shortened V by 0 bases and J by 2 bases, and 8 bases separated the two germline ends. In DNA form, the CDR3 reads TGTGCCAGCAGCGTAGAGGACGGAAACTATGGCTACACCTTC. Amino acids: CASSVEDGNYGYTF. The full variable domain, with the rest looked up from reference TRBV9 and TRBJ1-2, is DSGVTQTPKHLITATGQRVTLRCSPRSGDLSVYWYQQSLDQGLQFLIQYYNGEERAKGNILERFSAQQFPDLHSELNLSSLELGDSALYFCASSVEDGNYGYTFGSGTRLTVV.

The chain couples TRBV27 to TRBJ2-1, with 14 bases that match TRBD2. Germline CDR1 MNHEY, CDR2 SMNVEV (reference sequence). This CDR3 spans 15 amino acids. After removal of 6 bases from V and 9 bases from J, the junction contained 7 bases not matched to a gene. The CDR3 is CASSLGLAGASEQFF. CDR3 in DNA: TGTGCCAGCAGCCTGGGACTAGCGGGAGCCAGTGAGCAGTTCTTC.

This clone was found a few times. V gene TRBV28 combines with J gene TRBJ2-7, with D tentatively TRBD1 (6 bases). V was trimmed by 6 bases and J by 1 base, leaving 10 bases between them. The CDR3 consists of 13 residues. From germline, CDR1 is MDHEN and CDR2 SYDVKM. The CDR3 DNA follows: TGTGCCAGCAGGCGCACAGGGTCCTACGAGCAGTACTTC. It yields the protein CASRRTGSYEQYF.

This rearrangement joins TRBV25-1 to TRBJ2-7; D gene ambiguous. CDR3 length: 15 residues. Germline values: CDR1 MGHDK, CDR2 SYGVNS. Trimming took 1 base from V and 3 from J, leaving 13 bases between them. The CDR3 nucleotides read TGTGCCAGCAGTGAATTAGAAGCGTCTGGCTACGAGCAGTACTTC. Protein: CASSELEASGYEQYF.

The V gene is TRBV28, the J gene TRBJ1-2; D remains unclear. V was trimmed by 6 bases and J by 4 bases, leaving 12 bases between them. Germline V gives CDR1 MDHEN, CDR2 SYDVKM. There are 13 residues in the CDR3. DNA for the CDR3: TGTGCCAGCAGCACCGGGCCTTTCTATGGCTACACCTTC. Translating it yields CASSTGPFYGYTF.

The chain recombines TRBV7-2 with TRBJ2-3, with D perhaps TRBD2 (6 bases). Germline assignment: CDR1 SGHTA and CDR2 FQGNSA. The length of the CDR3 is 13 residues. Between the trimmed V and J ends, which lost 6 bases and 4 bases, there was a span of 11 bases. The CDR3 region is CASSPGLADTQYF. DNA of the CDR3: TGTGCCAGCAGTCCGGGACTGGCAGATACGCAGTATTTT.

This clone was counted only a few times. J is TRBJ2-5 and V is TRBV6-5; tentatively, D is TRBD1 (6 bases). V was cut by 4 bases and J by 5 bases, with 17 bases left in between. CDR1 MNHEY and CDR2 SVGAGI come from the germline V gene. The CDR3 is 15 residues long. The CDR3 reads CASSSFPNQGETQYF. The CDR3 bases are TGTGCCAGCAGTTCTTTCCCTAACCAGGGGGAGACCCAGTACTTC.

The chain joins TRBV6-5 to TRBJ2-1; no definite D call. Trimming removed 7 bases at V and 5 bases at J, with 9 bases between. The germline gives CDR1 MNHEY, CDR2 SVGAGI. The CDR3 is 12 amino acids. This chain's CDR3 is CASTATNNEQFF. Here the CDR3 DNA reads TGTGCCAGCACTGCTACAAACAATGAGCAGTTCTTC.

This clone has a handful of counts. The chain employs TRBV6-5 and TRBJ1-1, with D possibly TRBD1 on 5 matching bases. Per germline, CDR1 MNHEY and CDR2 SVGAGI. Trimming took off 7 bases at V and 1 base at J, with 10 bases between the two ends. This CDR3 is built from 13 residues. The CDR3 coding sequence is TGTGCCAGCAATGGGGGGACGAACACTGAAGCTTTCTTT. It translates to CASNGGTNTEAFF.

V gene TRBV4-3 combines with J gene TRBJ1-4, with D perhaps matching TRBD1 (5 bases). The germline V and J ends were trimmed by 3 bases and 0 bases, with 11 bases remaining between them. Germline CDR1 and CDR2: LGHNA and YSLEER. CDR3 length: 16 amino acids. CDR3 DNA: TGCGCCAGCAGCCAGGGAGGGACGGCAACTAATGAAAAACTGTTTTTT. It translates to CASSQGGTATNEKLFF.

This clone has just a few counts. J is TRBJ2-3 and V is TRBV30; TRBD2 might be the D (6 bases). V shed 5 bases and J shed 1 base, with 13 bases lying between them. Germline assignment: CDR1 GTSNPN and CDR2 SVGIG (reference sequence). The CDR3 has 14 amino acids. The chain's CDR3 is CAWGGGARTDTQYF. The CDR3 nucleotides read TGTGCCTGGGGAGGAGGGGCCCGCACAGATACGCAGTATTTT. The variable domain in full, completed from reference TRBV30 and TRBJ2-3, reads SQTIHQWPATLVQPVGSPLSLECTVEGTSNPNLYWYRQAAGRGLQLLFYSVGIGQISSEVPQNLSASRPQDRQFILSSKKLLLSDSGFYLCAWGGGARTDTQYFGPGTRLTVL.

This clone occurred a few times. The rearrangement links TRBV11-2 to TRBJ2-7; D not resolved. V lost 7 bases, J lost 7 bases, and 14 bases lay in between. CDR1 is SGHAT and CDR2 is FQNNGV in the germline V gene. This CDR3 has 12 amino acids. The CDR3 loop is CASTPGSPEQYF. The CDR3 DNA is TGTGCCAGCACTCCGGGCTCCCCAGAGCAGTACTTC.

The chain joins TRBV13 to TRBJ2-7; no definite D call. Germline V gene sequence: CDR1 PRHDT, CDR2 FYEKMQ (reference sequence). This CDR3 contains 17 residues. V shed 0 bases and J shed 2 bases, with 17 bases lying between them. CDR3 sequence (DNA): TGTGCCAGCAGCTTAGGCCTAGGCGTAAAGGTTACCTACGAGCAGTACTTC. It is translated as CASSLGLGVKVTYEQYF.

The chain combines TRBV19 with TRBJ2-7, with 10 nucleotides matching TRBD1. The CDR3 sequence is 13 residues long. Per the germline V gene, CDR1 is LNHDA and CDR2 is SQIVND (reference sequence). Trimming at V came to 7 bases and at J to 4 bases, leaving 4 bases not matched to a gene. CDR3 sequence (DNA): TGTGCCAGTACCAAGGACAGGGGGTACGAGCAGTACTTC. This sequence encodes CASTKDRGYEQYF.

The chain uses TRBV4-1 and TRBJ1-2; TRBD1 matches 8 bases. Germline V lookup: CDR1 MGHRA, CDR2 YSYEKL. Unmatched junction bases numbered 10, after V lost 0 bases and J lost 1 base. The CDR3 loop spans 18 amino acids. CDR3 residues: CASSQDPRQGLNNYGYTF. The CDR3 region has the DNA TGCGCCAGCAGCCAAGATCCGAGACAGGGGTTAAATAACTATGGCTACACCTTC.

The chain couples TRBV9 to TRBJ1-3; D not certain. V lost 0 bases and J lost 4, with 11 bases in between. Germline V lookup: CDR1 SGDLS, CDR2 YYNGEE. This CDR3 has 15 residues. The CDR3 DNA sequence: TGTGCCAGCAGCGTAGATACAGAAACCGGAAACACCATATATTTT. It is translated as CASSVDTETGNTIYF.

The DNA of the CDR3 is TGTGCCAGCAGCCCCGCCGTGGGCTACGAGCAGTACTTC. Its protein is CASSPAVGYEQYF. The chain recombines TRBV11-3 with TRBJ2-7; D gene ambiguous. V shed 5 bases and J shed 3 bases, with 11 bases lying between them. The CDR3 spans 13 residues. Germline V CDR1 and CDR2: SGHNT, YENEEA.

In its sample, this clone was seen a few times. V and J are TRBV10-3 and TRBJ2-7, with 9 bases matching TRBD2. This CDR3 is built from 15 residues. Trimming at V came to 4 bases and at J to 2 bases, leaving 6 bases not matched to a gene. CDR1 is ENHRY and CDR2 is SYGVKD in the germline V gene. CDR3 residues: CAISVLASGTYEQYF. The CDR3 DNA reads as TGTGCCATCAGTGTTTTGGCTAGCGGGACCTACGAGCAGTACTTC.